This T cell receptor beta chain comes out of a study of T-cell reconstitution after alpha-beta-depleted transplantation in children. Ten or more counts support this clonotype. A TCRbeta library incorporating unique molecular identifiers was prepared. TCRdb passed the PCR reads through MiXCR, listing each CDR3 protein once. Of 260,000 or so distinct CDR3 sequences detected, approximately 12% appear once; the ten largest clones hold about 2.6%. Looked up from germline, CDR1 is KGHSH and CDR2 is LQKENI. The CDR3 spans 16 residues. V gave up 5 bases and J gave up 0 bases, with 11 bases separating them. This specimen consisted of PBMCs from the stem cell graft donor, obtained from the stem cell graft. The sequence was collected from a human donor who donated a stem cell graft to a child with acute lymphoblastic leukemia. The genes are TRBV18 and TRBJ2-6, with D perhaps matching TRBD1 (6 bases). The CDR3 DNA follows: TGTGCCAGCTCATCTTGGACAGCCTCTGGGGCCAACGTCCTGACTTTC. This encodes CASSSWTASGANVLTF.